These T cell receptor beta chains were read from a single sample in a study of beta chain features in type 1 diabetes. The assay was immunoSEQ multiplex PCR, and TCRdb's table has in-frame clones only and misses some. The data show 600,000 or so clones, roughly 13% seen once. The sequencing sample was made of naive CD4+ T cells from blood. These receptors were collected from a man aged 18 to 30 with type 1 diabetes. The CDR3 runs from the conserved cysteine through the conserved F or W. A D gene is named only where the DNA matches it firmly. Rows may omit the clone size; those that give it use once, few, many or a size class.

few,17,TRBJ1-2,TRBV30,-,CAWDLRPGPSQGYGYTF,TGTGCCTGGGACTTGCGACCGGGACCCTCGCAAGGATATGGCTACACCTTC
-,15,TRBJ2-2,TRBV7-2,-,CASSLANLGAGELFF,TGTGCCAGCAGCTTAGCCAATCTAGGAGCCGGGGAGCTGTTTTTT
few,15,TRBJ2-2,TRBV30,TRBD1,CAWTSRTGRTGELFF,TGTGCCTGGACTAGTAGGACAGGTCGAACCGGGGAGCTGTTTTTT
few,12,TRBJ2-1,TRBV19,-,CATWTPHNEQFF,TGTGCCACTTGGACGCCACACAATGAGCAGTTCTTC
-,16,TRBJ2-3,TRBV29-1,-,CSVERRRGVSTDTQYF,TGCAGCGTTGAAAGGAGGCGCGGGGTGAGCACAGATACGCAGTATTTT
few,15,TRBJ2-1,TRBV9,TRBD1,CASSRGGQGYNEQFF,TGTGCCAGCTCCCGAGGAGGACAGGGGTACAATGAGCAGTTCTTC
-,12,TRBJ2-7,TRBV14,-,CASSPQGYEQYF,TGTGCCAGCAGCCCCCAGGGGTACGAGCAGTACTTC
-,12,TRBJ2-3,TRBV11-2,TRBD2,CATGRSTDTQYF,TGTGCCACCGGGAGGAGCACAGATACGCAGTATTTT
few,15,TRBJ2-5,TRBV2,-,CASNRQAVFQETQYF,TGTGCCAGCAATCGACAGGCCGTATTCCAAGAGACCCAGTACTTC
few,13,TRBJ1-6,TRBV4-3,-,CASSQEFNSPLHF,TGCGCCAGCAGCCAAGAGTTTAATTCACCCCTCCACTTT
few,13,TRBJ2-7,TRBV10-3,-,CAISESNSYEQYF,TGTGCCATCAGTGAGTCGAATAGCTACGAGCAGTACTTC
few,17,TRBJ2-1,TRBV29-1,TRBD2,CSGRAAGGPGSYNEQFF,TGCAGCGGAAGGGCTGCGGGAGGGCCTGGCTCCTACAATGAGCAGTTCTTC
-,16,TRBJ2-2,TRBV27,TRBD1,CASSLRGQGNTGELFF,TGTGCCAGCAGTTTACGGGGACAGGGGAACACCGGGGAGCTGTTTTTT
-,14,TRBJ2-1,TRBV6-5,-,CASSSTSIPNEQFF,TGTGCCAGCAGTTCAACTAGCATCCCCAATGAGCAGTTCTTC
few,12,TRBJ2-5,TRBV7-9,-,CASSLGKETQYF,TGTGCCAGCAGCCTAGGAAAGGAGACCCAGTACTTC
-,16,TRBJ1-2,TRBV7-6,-,CASSLGSGPLLGGYTF,TGTGCCAGCAGCTTAGGGTCAGGGCCCTTGCTGGGCGGCTACACCTTC
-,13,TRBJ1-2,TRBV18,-,CASSPPAGYGYTF,TGTGCCAGCTCACCACCGGCAGGCTATGGCTACACCTTC
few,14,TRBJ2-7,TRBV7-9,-,CASSLQGPTYEQYF,TGTGCCAGCAGCTTGCAGGGGCCCACCTACGAGCAGTACTTC